This entry concerns a single T cell receptor (beta chain). The data derive from a study of blood T cell repertoires in COVID-19. For the study at large: The United States, Italy and Spain were the sources of the acute and convalescent COVID-19 samples. From T cells, B-cell-depleted T cells, or PBMCs came the material, which was cDNA or gDNA.

Original methodology: Quantification of nucleated cells was approximated via reference gene primer amplification. Profiling relied on immunoSEQ multiplex PCR, and the TCRdb table lists in-frame clones only, not all of them. For V, J and clone size, that table is used; D and trimming come from the DNA. The profile shows about 210,000 clones, roughly 82% of them singletons. Trimming pared 1 base from V and 5 bases from J, leaving 11 bases between. The CDR3 contains 15 residues. Per germline, CDR1 MGHRA and CDR2 YSYEKL. The specimen sequenced was peripheral blood. The TCR comes from a middle-aged woman with acute or convalescent COVID-19. The J gene is TRBJ1-4, the V gene TRBV4-1; D is unresolved. This chain's CDR3 is CASSQVSLGNEKLFF. The CDR3 nucleotides read TGCGCCAGCAGCCAAGTTTCTCTGGGCAATGAAAAACTGTTTTTT.